The 6 T cell receptor beta chains given below trace back to one sample, sequenced in a study of CD8 T cells in ankylosing spondylitis. TCRdb re-called the 5' RACE reads through MiXCR, storing one row per CDR3 protein. There are some 350,000 distinct CDR3 sequences in the sample; approximately 15% occur only once, and 0.9% to 1.2% lies in the top ten. The sample consisted of blood, either unsorted or a sorted T cell fraction (not recorded which). The receptor set was obtained from a male donor with ankylosing spondylitis or in good health (not recorded which).

The chain links TRBV12-3 or TRBV12-4 to TRBJ2-3; D gene uncertain. V lost 3 bases to trimming and J lost 2 bases, with 12 bases between them. CDR3 length: 15 amino acids. CDR3 protein: CASSFLHPSTDTQYF. The CDR3 nucleotides read TGTGCCAGCAGTTTCCTCCACCCTTCCACAGATACGCAGTATTTT.

V is TRBV4-1 and J is TRBJ2-5, with 8 bases lining up with TRBD2. In germline, CDR1 is MGHRA, CDR2 YSYEKL. The V segment lost 0 bases and the J segment 10 bases; nucleotides outside the gene matches: 10. CDR3 length equals 15 residues. CDR3: CASSQDSSGCLSQYF. The CDR3, as DNA: TGCGCCAGCAGCCAAGATTCTAGCGGGTGCTTAAGCCAGTACTTC.

The chain carries TRBV5-1 and TRBJ2-1, with 14 nucleotides matching TRBD2. Germline CDR1 reads SGHRS; CDR2 reads YFSETQ. Germline trimming cut 6 bases from V and 5 bases from J; bases unmatched to any gene: 7. CDR3 size: 16 residues. CDR3 region: CASIRLAGGVDNEQFF. CDR3 nucleotide sequence: TGCGCCAGCATCCGACTAGCGGGAGGGGTGGACAATGAGCAGTTCTTC.

The chain recombines TRBV9 with TRBJ2-4, with D possibly TRBD2 on 7 matching bases. The CDR3 extends over 15 amino acids. From germline, CDR1 is SGDLS and CDR2 YYNGEE. V lost 5 bases and J lost 1, with 13 bases in between. The CDR3 loop is CASREGGRAKNIQYF. The CDR3 coding sequence is TGTGCCAGCAGAGAGGGGGGGAGGGCCAAAAACATTCAGTACTTC. Complete variable domain (other parts from reference TRBV9 and TRBJ2-4): DSGVTQTPKHLITATGQRVTLRCSPRSGDLSVYWYQQSLDQGLQFLIQYYNGEERAKGNILERFSAQQFPDLHSELNLSSLELGDSALYFCASREGGRAKNIQYFGAGTRLSVL.

The chain links TRBV3-1 to TRBJ2-1, with TRBD2 matching over 12 bases. This CDR3 is 16 amino acids long. Germline V CDR1 and CDR2: LGHDT, YNNKEL (reference sequence). Germline trimming cut 3 bases from V and 6 bases from J; bases unmatched to any gene: 6. Written as DNA, the CDR3 is TGTGCCAGCAGCCAGAGACTAGCGGGAGTAAGCAATGAGCAGTTCTTC. It is translated as CASSQRLAGVSNEQFF.

This clonotype has only a few counts. This chain links TRBV29-1 with TRBJ2-7; D is perhaps TRBD1 (5 bases). CDR1 and CDR2 from the germline V gene are SQVTM and ANQGSEA. The CDR3 is 11 amino acids. The CDR3 spells CSGSWGHEQYF. As DNA, the CDR3 is TGCAGTGGCAGCTGGGGCCACGAGCAGTACTTC.